This T cell receptor beta chain comes out of a study of control samples from healthy donors and cancer patients. Only in-frame clones appear in the TCRdb table, and some are missing; sequencing was by immunoSEQ multiplex PCR. The sample lists approximately 150,000 clones, 80% to 95% occurring once. This TCR derives from a woman aged 25 to 45 in good health. The specimen sequenced was blood.

CDR3 region: CASSLASSGRAYNEQFF. CDR3 in DNA: TGTGCCAGCAGCTTAGCCTCTAGCGGGAGGGCCTACAATGAGCAGTTCTTC. The rearrangement uses TRBV7-2 and TRBJ2-1; 12 bases fit TRBD2. V shed 0 bases, J shed 2 bases, and the junction held 2 bases outside the gene matches. The CDR3 has 17 amino acids. The germline gives CDR1 SGHTA, CDR2 FQGNSA.